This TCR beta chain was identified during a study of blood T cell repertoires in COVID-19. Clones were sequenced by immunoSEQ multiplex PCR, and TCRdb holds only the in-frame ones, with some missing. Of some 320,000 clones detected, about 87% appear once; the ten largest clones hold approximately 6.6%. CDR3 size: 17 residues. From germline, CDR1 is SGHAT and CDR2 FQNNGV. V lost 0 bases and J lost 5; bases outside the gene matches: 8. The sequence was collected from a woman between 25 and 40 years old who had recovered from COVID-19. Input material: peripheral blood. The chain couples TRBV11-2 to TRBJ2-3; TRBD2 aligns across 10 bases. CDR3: CASSLEPAGGPVDTQYF. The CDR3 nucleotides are TGTGCCAGCAGCTTAGAACCAGCGGGGGGGCCTGTAGATACGCAGTATTTT.